This is a list of T cell receptor beta chains from one sample in a study of cytomegalovirus exposure and HLA in healthy donors. Assay: immunoSEQ multiplex PCR; the TCRdb copy retains only in-frame clones and omits some. This table has over 150,000 clones, 85% appearing once. Sequencing was performed on PBMCs. The source of these receptors is a boy between 2 and 10 years old in good health and CMV-seronegative. Both conserved end residues are part of each CDR3. Fields, in order: CDR3 protein, CDR3 DNA, J gene, clone size, D gene, V gene. D genes are given only for firm matches. Size is stated for part of the rows, as once, few or many counts, or as a class when the clone is expanded.

CDR3aa: CASSLQRTGSSEQYF
CDR3nt: TGTGCCAGCAGCTTACAAAGGACAGGGTCGAGCGAGCAGTACTTC
j_gene: TRBJ2-7
abundance: .
d_gene: TRBD1
v_gene: TRBV11-2

CDR3aa: CASSSLDSNYGYTF
CDR3nt: TGTGCCAGCAGTTCCCTAGACTCTAACTATGGCTACACCTTC
j_gene: TRBJ1-2
abundance: once
d_gene: .
v_gene: TRBV6-5

CDR3aa: CASGDRFYNEQFF
CDR3nt: TGTGCCAGTGGGGACAGGTTCTACAATGAGCAGTTCTTC
j_gene: TRBJ2-1
abundance: few
d_gene: TRBD1
v_gene: TRBV28

CDR3aa: CASSLASGRGLTEAFF
CDR3nt: TGTGCCAGCAGCTTGGCCTCGGGCAGGGGCCTCACTGAAGCTTTCTTT
j_gene: TRBJ1-1
abundance: .
d_gene: .
v_gene: TRBV5-5

CDR3aa: CASSLRDRRGRFTGELFF
CDR3nt: TGTGCCAGCAGCTTACGGGATAGGAGGGGACGATTCACCGGGGAGCTGTTTTTT
j_gene: TRBJ2-2
abundance: .
d_gene: .
v_gene: TRBV5-6

CDR3aa: CASSPTSGSTDTQYF
CDR3nt: TGTGCCAGCAGCCCGACTAGCGGGAGTACAGATACGCAGTATTTT
j_gene: TRBJ2-3
abundance: .
d_gene: TRBD2
v_gene: TRBV7-3

CDR3aa: CASSGDMPGNTIYF
CDR3nt: TGTGCCAGCAGCGGGGACATGCCTGGAAACACCATATATTTT
j_gene: TRBJ1-3
abundance: .
d_gene: .
v_gene: TRBV5-4

CDR3aa: CASSLGARTDTQYF
CDR3nt: TGTGCCAGCAGCTTAGGGGCACGGACAGATACGCAGTATTTT
j_gene: TRBJ2-3
abundance: .
d_gene: .
v_gene: TRBV7-7

CDR3aa: CASRHRDTDTQYF
CDR3nt: TGTGCCAGTAGACACAGAGACACAGATACGCAGTATTTT
j_gene: TRBJ2-3
abundance: .
d_gene: .
v_gene: TRBV19

CDR3aa: CASSRDWNTGELFF
CDR3nt: TGTGCCAGCAGTCGGGACTGGAACACCGGGGAGCTGTTTTTT
j_gene: TRBJ2-2
abundance: few
d_gene: .
v_gene: TRBV6-5

CDR3aa: CASSSPQGSGNTEAFF
CDR3nt: TGTGCCAGCTCCAGCCCACAGGGGAGCGGTAACACTGAAGCTTTCTTT
j_gene: TRBJ1-1
abundance: .
d_gene: TRBD1
v_gene: TRBV28

CDR3aa: CASSIGQPGSGNTIYF
CDR3nt: TGTGCCAGCAGCATAGGACAGCCAGGCTCTGGAAACACCATATATTTT
j_gene: TRBJ1-3
abundance: .
d_gene: .
v_gene: TRBV9

CDR3aa: CASSPGGGANYGYTF
CDR3nt: TGTGCCAGCTCACCAGGCGGCGGAGCTAACTATGGCTACACCTTC
j_gene: TRBJ1-2
abundance: .
d_gene: .
v_gene: TRBV18

CDR3aa: CAWGRNPGLNYGYTF
CDR3nt: TGTGCCTGGGGACGGAACCCAGGGTTGAACTATGGCTACACCTTC
j_gene: TRBJ1-2
abundance: .
d_gene: .
v_gene: TRBV30

CDR3aa: CASSYRQGWNEQFF
CDR3nt: TGTGCCAGCAGTTACAGGCAGGGGTGGAATGAGCAGTTCTTC
j_gene: TRBJ2-1
abundance: .
d_gene: .
v_gene: TRBV6-6

CDR3aa: CASSSIRGTSYEQYF
CDR3nt: TGTGCCAGCAGCTCTATCAGGGGAACCTCCTACGAGCAGTACTTC
j_gene: TRBJ2-7
abundance: .
d_gene: .
v_gene: TRBV11-2

CDR3aa: CASSLRGPNQPQHF
CDR3nt: TGTGCCAGCAGCTTGAGGGGTCCTAATCAGCCCCAGCATTTT
j_gene: TRBJ1-5
abundance: .
d_gene: .
v_gene: TRBV5-8

CDR3aa: CASSVAPQGTYEQYF
CDR3nt: TGTGCCAGCAGCGTAGCCCCCCAGGGAACCTACGAGCAGTACTTC
j_gene: TRBJ2-7
abundance: .
d_gene: .
v_gene: TRBV9

CDR3aa: CASKIDSGATNEKLFF
CDR3nt: TGTGCCAGTAAAATAGACAGCGGGGCAACTAATGAAAAACTGTTTTTT
j_gene: TRBJ1-4
abundance: .
d_gene: .
v_gene: TRBV19

CDR3aa: CASSLGGQAAEAFF
CDR3nt: TGTGCCAGCAGCTTAGGGGGACAGGCGGCTGAAGCTTTCTTT
j_gene: TRBJ1-1
abundance: .
d_gene: TRBD1
v_gene: TRBV7-9

CDR3aa: CASRGTGGDNQPQHF
CDR3nt: TGCGCCAGCAGGGGGACAGGGGGGGACAATCAGCCCCAGCATTTT
j_gene: TRBJ1-5
abundance: .
d_gene: TRBD1
v_gene: TRBV10-2

CDR3aa: CATSRGTGKGSSNQPQHF
CDR3nt: TGTGCCACCAGCAGAGGAACGGGAAAGGGCTCGAGCAATCAGCCCCAGCATTTT
j_gene: TRBJ1-5
abundance: .
d_gene: .
v_gene: TRBV15

CDR3aa: CASSKPSGQSTGELFF
CDR3nt: TGCGCCAGCAGCAAGCCCTCAGGCCAGTCCACCGGGGAGCTGTTTTTT
j_gene: TRBJ2-2
abundance: .
d_gene: .
v_gene: TRBV5-1